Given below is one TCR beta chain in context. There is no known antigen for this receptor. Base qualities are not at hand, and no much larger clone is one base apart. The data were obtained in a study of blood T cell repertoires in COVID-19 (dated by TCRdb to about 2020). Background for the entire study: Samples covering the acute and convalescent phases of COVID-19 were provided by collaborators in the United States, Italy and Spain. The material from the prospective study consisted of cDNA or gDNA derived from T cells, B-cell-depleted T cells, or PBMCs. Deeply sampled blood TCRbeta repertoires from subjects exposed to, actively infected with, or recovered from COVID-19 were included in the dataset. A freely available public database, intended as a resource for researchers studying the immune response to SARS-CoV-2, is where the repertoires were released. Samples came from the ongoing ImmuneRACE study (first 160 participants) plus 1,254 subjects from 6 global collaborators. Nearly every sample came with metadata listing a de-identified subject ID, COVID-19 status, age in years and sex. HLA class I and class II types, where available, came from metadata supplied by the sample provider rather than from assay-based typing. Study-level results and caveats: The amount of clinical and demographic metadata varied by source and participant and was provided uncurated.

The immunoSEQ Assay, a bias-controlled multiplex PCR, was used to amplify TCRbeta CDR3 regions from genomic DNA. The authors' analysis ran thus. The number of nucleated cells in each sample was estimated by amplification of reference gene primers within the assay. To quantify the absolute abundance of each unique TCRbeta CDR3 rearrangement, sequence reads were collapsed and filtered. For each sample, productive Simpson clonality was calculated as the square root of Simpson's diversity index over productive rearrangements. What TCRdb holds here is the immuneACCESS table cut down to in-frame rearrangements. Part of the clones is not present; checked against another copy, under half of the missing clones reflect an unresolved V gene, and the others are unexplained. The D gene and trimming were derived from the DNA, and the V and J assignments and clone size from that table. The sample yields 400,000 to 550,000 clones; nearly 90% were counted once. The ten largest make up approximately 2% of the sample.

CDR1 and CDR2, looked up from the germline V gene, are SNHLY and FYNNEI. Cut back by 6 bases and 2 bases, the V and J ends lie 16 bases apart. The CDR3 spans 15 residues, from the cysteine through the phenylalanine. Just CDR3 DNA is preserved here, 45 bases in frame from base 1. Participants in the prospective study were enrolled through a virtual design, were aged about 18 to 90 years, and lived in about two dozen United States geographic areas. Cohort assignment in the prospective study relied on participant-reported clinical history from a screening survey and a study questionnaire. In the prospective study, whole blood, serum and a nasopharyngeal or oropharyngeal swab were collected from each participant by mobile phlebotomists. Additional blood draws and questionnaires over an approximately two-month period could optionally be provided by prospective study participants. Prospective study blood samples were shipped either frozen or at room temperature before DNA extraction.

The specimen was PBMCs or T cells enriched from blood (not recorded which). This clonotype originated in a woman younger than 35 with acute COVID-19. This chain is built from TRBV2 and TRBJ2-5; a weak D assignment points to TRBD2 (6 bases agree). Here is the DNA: TGTGCCAGCAGGGTCAAACTAGCTTCTCAAGAGACCCAGTACTTC. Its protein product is CASRVKLASQETQYF.